This T cell receptor (beta chain) was identified during a study of T-cell memory formation after mild COVID-19. At the level of the study: In these data, TCR clusters were largely donor specific.

The CDR3 is 12 amino acids. Germline V lookup: CDR1 KGHSH, CDR2 LQKENI. Trimming left V 3 bases short and J 6 bases short, with 5 bases between. This clonotype showed up many times. TCRdb reprocessed the 5' RACE reads with MiXCR, giving one entry per CDR3 protein. The data show around 25,000 distinct CDR3 sequences, roughly 7.4% seen once. The origin of this receptor is an adult woman who had mild COVID-19 (a few samples of this study predate the infection). Cell type and time point are not known. The sequencing input was PBMCs or a T cell subset sorted from them (not recorded which). V and J are TRBV18 and TRBJ2-2; D is unclear. The CDR3, as DNA: TGTGCCAGCTCACCTGAGGCCGGGGAGCTGTTTTTT. Its translation: CASSPEAGELFF. The variable domain in full, completed from reference TRBV18 and TRBJ2-2, reads NAGVMQNPRHLVRRRGQEARLRCSPMKGHSHVYWYRQLPEEGLKFMVYLQKENIIDESGMPKERFSAEFPKEGPSILRIQQVVRGDSAAYFCASSPEAGELFFGEGSRLTVL.